The clone carrying this T cell receptor beta chain was observed a handful of times. Germline CDR1 reads LNHDA; CDR2 reads SQIVND (reference sequence). This CDR3 comprises 14 residues. V dropped 4 bases and J dropped 7 bases, with 13 bases sitting between them. This record belongs to a study of blood T cell repertoires in COVID-19. Study summary: The cDNA or gDNA used as material had been derived from T cells, B-cell-depleted T cells, or PBMCs.

Patients from Seattle were sampled longitudinally, starting during active infection. The data were produced by immunoSEQ multiplex PCR, yet TCRdb's version contains in-frame clones alone and is incomplete. The sample has 150,000 or so clones; approximately 86% are singletons. The receptor was isolated from a woman aged 65 to 85 with COVID-19, enrolled during active disease. The material sequenced was peripheral blood. The gene calls are TRBV19 and TRBJ2-2, with D possibly matching TRBD2 (5 bases). DNA of the CDR3: TGTGCCAGTAGTAGCGGCGGGTCGGTCGGGGAGCTGTTTTTT. Amino acid sequence: CASSSGGSVGELFF.